The clone carrying this T cell receptor (beta chain) came up once. Its target is unknown. Some clones are missing from TCRdb's copy, which holds only in-frame ones; the method was immunoSEQ multiplex PCR. The repertoire includes approximately 89,000 clones, 92% of them detected once, and roughly 0.17% sits in the top ten. These data come from a study of graft-versus-host responses after intestinal transplantation. Germline-derived CDR1 and CDR2 are LNHDA and SQIVND (reference sequence). The CDR3 covers 14 residues. V lost 3 bases, J lost 3 bases, and 12 bases lay in between. The specimen comprised unstimulated CD4+ T cells sorted from spleen or lymph node cells, sampled before intestinal transplant. J is TRBJ2-7 and V is TRBV19, with a weak D call TRBD1 (6 bases). The clonotype was recovered from a human donor who received an intestinal transplant. CDR3: CASSIRQDLYEQYF. For the CDR3, the DNA is TGTGCCAGTAGTATCAGACAGGACCTCTACGAGCAGTACTTC.